The rows below give T cell receptor beta chains drawn from one sample of a study of T cells in Graves' hyperthyroidism and ophthalmopathy. TCRdb analysed the multiplex PCR reads with MiXCR anew, one entry per CDR3 protein. The data hold about 270,000 distinct CDR3 sequences, with around 20% observed a single time. Sequenced sample: blood. The receptor source for this set is a man aged 30 to 45 with Graves' ophthalmopathy. Each CDR3 is given with its conserved first and last residue. The D gene is left open where the match is weak. Expanded clones are given a class, and other clones once, few, many or no size at all.

>NA|NA|TRBV5-8|TRBJ1-5
TGTGCCAGCAGCTTGGTTTGGGGGTATAGCAATCAGCCCCAGCATTTT
CASSLVWGYSNQPQHF
>NA|NA|TRBV11-1|TRBJ2-7
TGTGCCAGCAGCTTGACGGGTTCCCAAGAGCAGTACTTC
CASSLTGSQEQYF
>few|NA|TRBV7-7|TRBJ2-3
TGTGCTAGCAGCTTAGGTGTTACTAAAGATACGCAGTATTTT
CASSLGVTKDTQYF
>many|NA|TRBV12-3/TRBV12-4|TRBJ2-1
TGTGCCAGCAGTTTGAGGTCCTGGAATGAGCAGTTCTTC
CASSLRSWNEQFF
>many|NA|TRBV28|TRBJ2-1
TGTGCCAGCAGTTTGTCGGGCGAGCAGTTCTTC
CASSLSGEQFF
>NA|NA|TRBV20-1|TRBJ1-1
TGCAGTGCTATATCCAGTGCAGGGGCCACTGAAGCTTTCTTT
CSAISSAGATEAFF
>many|NA|TRBV20-1|TRBJ2-1
TGCAGTGCATACAGGGTCACATGGAATGAGCAGTTCTTC
CSAYRVTWNEQFF
>NA|NA|TRBV25-1|TRBJ1-5
TGTGCCAGCAGTGATCGGGTTAGCAATCAGCCCCAGCATTTT
CASSDRVSNQPQHF
>few|TRBD1|TRBV19|TRBJ2-6
TGTGCCAGTAGTATGACAGGGACTGGGGCCAACGTCCTGACTTTC
CASSMTGTGANVLTF
>many|NA|TRBV13|TRBJ1-1
TGTGCCAGCAGCTTACGGGGAGACCCTGAAGCTTTCTTT
CASSLRGDPEAFF
>many|NA|TRBV11-2|TRBJ1-1
TGTGCCAGCAGCCAGACAGAAGCTTTCTTT
CASSQTEAFF
>many|NA|TRBV20-1|TRBJ1-1
TGCAGTGCTCTGAGGGGTGGGACGAACACTGAAGCTTTCTTT
CSALRGGTNTEAFF
>many|NA|TRBV20-1|TRBJ1-3
TGCAGTGCAAGAAGACAGACGTCTGGAAACACCATATATTTT
CSARRQTSGNTIYF
>NA|NA|TRBV5-1|TRBJ2-7
TGCGCCAGCAGCTTGGTTGATCAGGACGAGCAGTACTTC
CASSLVDQDEQYF
>NA|NA|TRBV28|TRBJ1-5
TGTGCCAGCAGTTTCGAACAGAGCAATCAGCCCCAGCATTTT
CASSFEQSNQPQHF
>NA|TRBD1|TRBV19|TRBJ2-2
TGTGCCAGTGGGGACAGGGGCCCCGCGAACACCGGGGAGCTGTTTTTT
CASGDRGPANTGELFF
>few|TRBD1|TRBV27|TRBJ2-7
TGTGCCAGCAGTTCTGGGGCAACCCGGGACAGGTCCTACGAGCAGTACTTC
CASSSGATRDRSYEQYF
>NA|TRBD1|TRBV19|TRBJ1-5
TGTGCCAGTAGTCCAAGACAGGGGATGAGCAATCAGCCCCAGCATTTT
CASSPRQGMSNQPQHF
>many|NA|TRBV28|TRBJ2-7
TGTGCCAGCAGTCCGACCTGGGGTGGGAGTAGCTCCTACGAGCAGTACTTC
CASSPTWGGSSSYEQYF
>NA|NA|TRBV12-3/TRBV12-4|TRBJ2-1
TGTGCCAGCAGTTGGCGGGGAGAGGGAAGGTCCTACAATGAGCAGTTCTTC
CASSWRGEGRSYNEQFF
>few|NA|TRBV12-3/TRBV12-4|TRBJ2-5
TGTGCCAGCAGTTTAGATGCCCAAGGTCCGTACTTC
CASSLDAQGPYF
>NA|NA|TRBV29-1|TRBJ2-1
TGCAGCGTTGGGGGATTAGAACGGTCTAATGAGCAGTTCTTC
CSVGGLERSNEQFF
>NA|NA|TRBV6-2/TRBV6-3|TRBJ2-5
TGTGCCAGCAGTTACTCGAGTAGTGTAGAGACCCAGTACTTC
CASSYSSSVETQYF
>NA|NA|TRBV10-3|TRBJ1-1
TGTGCCATCCAAGGGGATGGGTCTGAAGCTTTCTTT
CAIQGDGSEAFF
>many|NA|TRBV24-1|TRBJ2-5
TGTGCCACCAGTGACCCAACCGGGTCCGCCGTGACCCAGTACTTC
CATSDPTGSAVTQYF
>NA|NA|TRBV9|TRBJ1-4
TGTGCCAGCAGCAGGACCAATGAAAAACTGTTTTTT
CASSRTNEKLFF
>NA|TRBD1|TRBV11-1|TRBJ2-7
TGTGCCAGCAGCCGACAGGGTCGTCGCGAGCAGTACTTC
CASSRQGRREQYF